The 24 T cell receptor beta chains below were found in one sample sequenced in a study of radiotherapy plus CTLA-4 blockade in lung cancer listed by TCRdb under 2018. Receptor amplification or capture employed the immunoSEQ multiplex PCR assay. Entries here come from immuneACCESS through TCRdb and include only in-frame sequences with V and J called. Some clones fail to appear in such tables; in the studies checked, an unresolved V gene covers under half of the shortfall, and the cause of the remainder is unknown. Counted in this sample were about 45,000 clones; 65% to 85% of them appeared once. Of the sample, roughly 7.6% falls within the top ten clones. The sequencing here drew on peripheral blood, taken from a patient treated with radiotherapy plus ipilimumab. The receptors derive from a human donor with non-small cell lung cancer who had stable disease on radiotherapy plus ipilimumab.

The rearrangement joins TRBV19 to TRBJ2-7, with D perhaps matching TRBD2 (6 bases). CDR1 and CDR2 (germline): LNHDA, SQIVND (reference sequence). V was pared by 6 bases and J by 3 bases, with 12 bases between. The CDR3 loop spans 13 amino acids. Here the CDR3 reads CASSQPGDYEQYV. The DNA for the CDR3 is TGTGCCAGTAGCCAGCCGGGGGACTACGAGCAGTACGTC.

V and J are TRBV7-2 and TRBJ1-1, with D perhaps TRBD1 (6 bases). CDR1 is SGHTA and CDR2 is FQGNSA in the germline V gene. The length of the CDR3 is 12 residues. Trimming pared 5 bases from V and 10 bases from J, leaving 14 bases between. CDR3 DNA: TGTGCCAGCAGCCCACAGGGTACGGTAGCTTTCTTT. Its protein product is CASSPQGTVAFF.

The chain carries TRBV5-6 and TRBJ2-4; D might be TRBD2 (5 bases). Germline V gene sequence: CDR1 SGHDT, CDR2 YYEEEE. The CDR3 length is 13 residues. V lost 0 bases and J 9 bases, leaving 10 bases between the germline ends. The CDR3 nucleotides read TGTGCCAGCAGCTTGGACGAGGGCACCATTCAGTACTTC. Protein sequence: CASSLDEGTIQYF.

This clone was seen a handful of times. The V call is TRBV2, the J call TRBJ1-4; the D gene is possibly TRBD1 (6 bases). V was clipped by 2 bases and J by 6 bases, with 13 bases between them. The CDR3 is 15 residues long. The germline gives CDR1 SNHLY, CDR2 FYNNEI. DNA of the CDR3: TGTGCCAGCAGTGAATGGACAGCGAGGGATGAAAAACTGTTTTTT. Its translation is CASSEWTARDEKLFF.

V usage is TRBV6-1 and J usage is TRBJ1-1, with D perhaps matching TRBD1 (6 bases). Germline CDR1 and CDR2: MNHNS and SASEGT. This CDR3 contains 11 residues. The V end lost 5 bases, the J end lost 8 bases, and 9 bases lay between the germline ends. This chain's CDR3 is CASSTGFEAFF. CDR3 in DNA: TGTGCCAGCAGTACAGGGTTCGAAGCTTTCTTT.

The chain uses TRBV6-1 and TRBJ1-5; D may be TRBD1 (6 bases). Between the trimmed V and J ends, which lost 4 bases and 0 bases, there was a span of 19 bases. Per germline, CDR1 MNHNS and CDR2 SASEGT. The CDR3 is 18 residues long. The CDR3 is CASSGPPLRQVSNQPQHF. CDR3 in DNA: TGTGCCAGCAGTGGTCCCCCTTTGCGACAGGTTAGCAATCAGCCCCAGCATTTT.

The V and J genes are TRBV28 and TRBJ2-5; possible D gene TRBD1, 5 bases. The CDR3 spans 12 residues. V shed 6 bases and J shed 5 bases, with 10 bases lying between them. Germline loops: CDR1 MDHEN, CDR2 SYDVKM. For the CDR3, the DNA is TGTGCCAGCAGCGGCAGGGCGGAGACCCAGTACTTC. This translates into CASSGRAETQYF.

CDR3 in amino acids: CASNSIRGSTDTQYF. The CDR3 DNA reads as TGTGCCAGTAACTCTATAAGAGGGTCAACAGATACGCAGTATTTT. The V and J genes are TRBV19 and TRBJ2-3; D possibly corresponds to TRBD2 (5 bases). CDR1 LNHDA and CDR2 SQIVND come from the germline V gene (reference sequence). CDR3 size: 15 residues. Trimming stripped 7 bases from V and 3 bases from J, with 17 bases between.

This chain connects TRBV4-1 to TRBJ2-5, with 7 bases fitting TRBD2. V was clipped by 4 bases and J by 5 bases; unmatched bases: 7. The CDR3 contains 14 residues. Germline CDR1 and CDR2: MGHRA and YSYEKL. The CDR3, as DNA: TGCGCCAGCAGCCCTACCGGGGGGATGGAGACCCAGTACTTC. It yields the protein CASSPTGGMETQYF.

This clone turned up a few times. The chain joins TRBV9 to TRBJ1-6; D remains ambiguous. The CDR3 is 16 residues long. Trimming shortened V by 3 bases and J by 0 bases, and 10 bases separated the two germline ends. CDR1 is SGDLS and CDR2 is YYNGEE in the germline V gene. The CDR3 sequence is CASSEAATSYNSPLHF. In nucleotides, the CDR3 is TGTGCCAGCAGCGAGGCCGCTACCTCCTATAATTCACCCCTCCACTTT.

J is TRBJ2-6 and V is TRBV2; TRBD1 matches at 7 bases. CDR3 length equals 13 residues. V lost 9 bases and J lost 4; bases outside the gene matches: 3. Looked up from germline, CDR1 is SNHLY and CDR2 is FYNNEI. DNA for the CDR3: TGTGCCAGACAGGGGTCCGGGGCCAACGTCCTGACTTTC. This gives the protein CARQGSGANVLTF.

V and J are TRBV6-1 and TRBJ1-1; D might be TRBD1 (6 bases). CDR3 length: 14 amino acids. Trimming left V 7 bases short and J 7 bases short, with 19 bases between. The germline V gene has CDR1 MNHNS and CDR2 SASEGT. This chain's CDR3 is CASNNYRVRSEAFF. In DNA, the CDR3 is TGTGCCAGCAATAATTACAGGGTTAGGAGTGAAGCTTTCTTT.

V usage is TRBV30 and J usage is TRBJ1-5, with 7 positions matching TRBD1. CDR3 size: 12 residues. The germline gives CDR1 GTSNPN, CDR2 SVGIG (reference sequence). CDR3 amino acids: CAYGQGNQPQHF. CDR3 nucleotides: TGTGCTTATGGACAGGGCAATCAGCCCCAGCATTTT.

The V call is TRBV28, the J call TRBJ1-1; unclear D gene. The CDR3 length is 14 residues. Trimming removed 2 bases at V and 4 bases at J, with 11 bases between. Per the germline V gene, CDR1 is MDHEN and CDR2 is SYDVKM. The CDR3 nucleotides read TGTGCCAGCAGTTTAATCAACGGAAGCACTGAAGCTTTCTTT. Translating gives CASSLINGSTEAFF.

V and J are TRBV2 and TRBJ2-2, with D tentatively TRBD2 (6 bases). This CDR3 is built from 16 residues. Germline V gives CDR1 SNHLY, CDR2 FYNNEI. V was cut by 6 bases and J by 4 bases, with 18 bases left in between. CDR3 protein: CASREGGTGTTGELFF. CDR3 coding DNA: TGTGCCAGCAGGGAGGGCGGGACCGGTACCACCGGGGAGCTGTTTTTT.

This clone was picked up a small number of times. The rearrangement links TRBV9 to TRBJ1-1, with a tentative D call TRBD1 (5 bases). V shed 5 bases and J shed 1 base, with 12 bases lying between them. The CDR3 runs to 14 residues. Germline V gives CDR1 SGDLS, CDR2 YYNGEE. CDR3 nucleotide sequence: TGTGCCAGCAGTGCGGGGCTGGAGAACACTGAAGCTTTCTTT. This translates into CASSAGLENTEAFF.

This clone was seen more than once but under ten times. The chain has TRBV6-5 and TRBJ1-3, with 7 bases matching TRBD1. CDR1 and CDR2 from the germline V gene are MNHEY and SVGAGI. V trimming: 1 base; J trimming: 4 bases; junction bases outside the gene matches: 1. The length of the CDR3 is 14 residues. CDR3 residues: CASSYLTGGNTIYF. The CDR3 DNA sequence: TGTGCCAGCAGTTACTTGACAGGGGGAAACACCATATATTTT.

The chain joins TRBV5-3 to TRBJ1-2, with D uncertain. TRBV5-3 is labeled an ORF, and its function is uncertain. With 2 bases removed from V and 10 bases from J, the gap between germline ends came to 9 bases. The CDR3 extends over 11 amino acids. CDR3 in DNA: TGTGCCAGAAGCTTCTTATACGTCTACACCTTC. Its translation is CARSFLYVYTF.

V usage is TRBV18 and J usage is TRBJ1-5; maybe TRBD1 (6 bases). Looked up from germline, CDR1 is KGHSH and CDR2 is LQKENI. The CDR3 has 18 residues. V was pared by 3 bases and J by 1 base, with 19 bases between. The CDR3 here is CASSPGEGGLRSNQPQHF. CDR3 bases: TGTGCCAGCTCACCGGGAGAGGGGGGACTTAGAAGCAATCAGCCCCAGCATTTT.

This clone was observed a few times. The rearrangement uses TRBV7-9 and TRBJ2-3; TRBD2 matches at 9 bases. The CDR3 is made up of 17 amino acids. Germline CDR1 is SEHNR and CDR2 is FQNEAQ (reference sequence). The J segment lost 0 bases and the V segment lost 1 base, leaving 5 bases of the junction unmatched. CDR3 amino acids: CASSLEGLASSTDTQYF. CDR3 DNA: TGTGCCAGCAGCTTAGAGGGACTAGCTTCTAGCACAGATACGCAGTATTTT. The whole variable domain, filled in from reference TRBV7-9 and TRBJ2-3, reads DTGVSQNPRHKITKRGQNVTFRCDPISEHNRLYWYRQTLGQGPEFLTYFQNEAQLEKSRLLSDRFSAERPKGSFSTLEIQRTEQGDSAMYLCASSLEGLASSTDTQYFGPGTRLTVL.

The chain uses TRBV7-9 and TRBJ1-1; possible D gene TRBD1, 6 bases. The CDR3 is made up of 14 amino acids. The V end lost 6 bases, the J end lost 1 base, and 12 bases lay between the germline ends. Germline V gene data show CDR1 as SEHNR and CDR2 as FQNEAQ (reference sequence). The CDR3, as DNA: TGTGCCAGCAGTCCCTGGGGGCCGAACACTGAAGCTTTCTTT. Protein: CASSPWGPNTEAFF. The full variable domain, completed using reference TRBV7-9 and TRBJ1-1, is DTGVSQNPRHKITKRGQNVTFRCDPISEHNRLYWYRQTLGQGPEFLTYFQNEAQLEKSRLLSDRFSAERPKGSFSTLEIQRTEQGDSAMYLCASSPWGPNTEAFFGQGTRLTVV.

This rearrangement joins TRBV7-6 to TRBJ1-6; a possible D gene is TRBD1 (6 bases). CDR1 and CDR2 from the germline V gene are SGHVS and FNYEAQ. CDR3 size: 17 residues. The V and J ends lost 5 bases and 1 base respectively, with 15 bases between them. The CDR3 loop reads CASSHDRQKSYNSPLHF. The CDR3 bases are TGTGCCAGCAGCCATGACAGGCAGAAGTCCTATAATTCACCCCTCCACTTT.

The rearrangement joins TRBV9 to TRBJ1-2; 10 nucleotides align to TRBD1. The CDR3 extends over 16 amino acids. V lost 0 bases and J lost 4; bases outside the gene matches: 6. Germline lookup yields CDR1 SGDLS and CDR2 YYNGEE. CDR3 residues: CASSVAGTGEAYGYTF. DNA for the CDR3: TGTGCCAGCAGCGTAGCCGGGACAGGGGAGGCCTATGGCTACACCTTC.

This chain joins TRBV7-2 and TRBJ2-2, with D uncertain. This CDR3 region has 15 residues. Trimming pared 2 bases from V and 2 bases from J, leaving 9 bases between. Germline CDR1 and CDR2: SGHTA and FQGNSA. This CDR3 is CASSLIATNTGELFF. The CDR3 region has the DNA TGTGCCAGCAGCTTAATCGCGACAAACACCGGGGAGCTGTTTTTT.